Listed below are T cell receptor beta chains from one sample, sequenced in a study of cytomegalovirus exposure and HLA in healthy donors. Using immunoSEQ multiplex PCR, the repertoire was profiled, and TCRdb retains in-frame clones only, with some absent. The profile shows 140,000 to 150,000 clones, nearly 10% of them singletons. What was sequenced was PBMCs. These receptors all stem from a man aged 50 to 60 in good health and CMV-seronegative. Both conserved end residues are part of each CDR3. D genes are given only for firm matches. Clone size is not always given. Where it is, it says once, few, many or a class for expanded clones.

few,15,TRBJ2-7,NA,TRBV7-9,CASSLERGNSYEQYF,TGTGCCAGCAGCCTCGAGAGGGGGAACTCGTACGAGCAGTACTTC
few,15,TRBJ2-3,TRBD2,TRBV11-2,CASSIAGGYTDTQYF,TGTGCCAGCAGCATAGCGGGAGGGTACACAGATACGCAGTATTTT
few,14,TRBJ2-3,TRBD1,TRBV6-4,CASSEGQATDTQYF,TGTGCCAGCAGTGAGGGACAGGCGACGGATACGCAGTATTTT
few,15,TRBJ2-3,TRBD1,TRBV9,CASSGDRTGADTQYF,TGTGCCAGCAGCGGGGATAGAACAGGGGCTGATACGCAGTATTTT
few,11,TRBJ1-1,NA,TRBV20-1,CSAAGHTEAFF,TGCAGTGCGGCGGGCCACACTGAAGCTTTCTTT
NA,15,TRBJ1-1,TRBD1,TRBV4-1,CASSPDRDMNTEAFF,TGCGCCAGCAGCCCGGACAGGGACATGAACACTGAAGCTTTCTTT
medium-sized,16,TRBJ1-3,NA,TRBV5-1,CASTRDSQSSGNTIYF,TGCGCCAGCACCCGGGACTCCCAATCCTCTGGAAACACCATATATTTT
few,13,TRBJ2-7,NA,TRBV9,CASSVNPAEEQYF,TGTGCCAGCAGCGTAAATCCTGCGGAGGAGCAGTACTTC
few,16,TRBJ2-5,NA,TRBV16,CASSQSRTGGGETQYF,TGTGCCAGCAGCCAATCGAGGACCGGGGGTGGAGAGACCCAGTACTTC
NA,16,TRBJ2-7,TRBD2,TRBV6-5,CASSYSASGGNYEQYF,TGTGCCAGCAGTTACTCGGCTAGCGGGGGGAACTACGAGCAGTACTTC
few,14,TRBJ2-7,TRBD1,TRBV10-3,CAISENGQGYEQYF,TGTGCCATCAGTGAAAACGGACAGGGCTACGAGCAGTACTTC
NA,17,TRBJ1-2,NA,TRBV5-1,CASRPPATGYSNYGYTF,TGCGCCAGCAGACCCCCCGCCACGGGGTACTCTAACTATGGCTACACCTTC
few,14,TRBJ2-1,TRBD2,TRBV5-4,CASSGSSGYNEQFF,TGTGCCAGCAGTGGATCTAGCGGATACAATGAGCAGTTCTTC
few,13,TRBJ2-5,TRBD1,TRBV2,CASTRTGVETQYF,TGTGCCAGCACGAGGACAGGGGTTGAGACCCAGTACTTC
few,16,TRBJ2-3,TRBD2,TRBV30,CAWSVGGGANTDTQYF,TGTGCCTGGAGTGTAGGCGGGGGGGCAAACACAGATACGCAGTATTTT
few,15,TRBJ1-5,NA,TRBV4-1,CASSQAHGGNQPQHF,TGCGCCAGCAGCCAGGCTCACGGGGGGAATCAGCCCCAGCATTTT
few,14,TRBJ1-5,NA,TRBV19,CASRLQVNNQPQHF,TGTGCCAGTAGACTACAGGTGAACAATCAGCCCCAGCATTTT
few,15,TRBJ2-1,NA,TRBV18,CASSTLTSSYNEQFF,TGTGCCAGCTCCACATTGACTAGCTCCTACAATGAGCAGTTCTTC
NA,13,TRBJ2-7,TRBD2,TRBV10-3,CAIRREGRDEQYF,TGTGCCATCCGGCGGGAGGGCCGAGATGAGCAGTACTTC
NA,11,TRBJ1-1,NA,TRBV28,CASTGNTEAFF,TGTGCCAGCACGGGGAACACTGAAGCTTTCTTT
NA,14,TRBJ1-2,NA,TRBV6-5,CASSPISLFDGYTF,TGTGCCAGCAGTCCGATTAGTCTTTTCGATGGCTACACCTTC
NA,12,TRBJ1-1,NA,TRBV6-6,CASTHMNTEAFF,TGTGCCAGCACTCACATGAACACTGAAGCTTTCTTT
NA,16,TRBJ2-3,TRBD1,TRBV5-1,CASSSIRQGSTDTQYF,TGCGCCAGCAGCTCCATCCGACAGGGGAGCACAGATACGCAGTATTTT
NA,11,TRBJ2-7,NA,TRBV2,CASKERGQQYF,TGTGCCAGCAAAGAAAGAGGCCAGCAGTACTTC
NA,16,TRBJ2-2,NA,TRBV9,CASSVPPGTNTGELFF,TGTGCCAGCAGCGTACCTCCGGGGACGAACACCGGGGAGCTGTTTTTT
few,15,TRBJ1-4,NA,TRBV5-1,CASSVTGPSNEKLFF,TGCGCCAGCAGCGTCACAGGGCCCTCTAATGAAAAACTGTTTTTT
few,17,TRBJ2-1,NA,TRBV10-3,CAISESRLRVNYNEQFF,TGTGCCATCAGTGAGTCCCGTTTGCGGGTCAATTACAATGAGCAGTTCTTC
NA,16,TRBJ2-3,TRBD2,TRBV6-7,CASSYSSSGMRDTQYF,TGTGCCAGCAGTTACTCTAGTAGCGGGATGCGAGATACGCAGTATTTT
NA,15,TRBJ2-7,TRBD1,TRBV5-1,CASSLVRTGGYEQYF,TGCGCCAGCAGCTTGGTACGGACAGGGGGTTACGAGCAGTACTTC
few,15,TRBJ2-1,TRBD1,TRBV5-4,CASNRGSLTYNEQFF,TGTGCCAGCAACAGGGGGAGTTTAACCTACAATGAGCAGTTCTTC
few,16,TRBJ1-3,TRBD1,TRBV4-2,CASSFRTGASGNTIYF,TGTGCCAGCAGCTTCAGGACAGGGGCCTCTGGAAACACCATATATTTT
NA,15,TRBJ1-3,TRBD1,TRBV2,CASSGTVSSGNTIYF,TGTGCCAGCAGCGGGACAGTGAGCTCTGGAAACACCATATATTTT
few,14,TRBJ1-2,NA,TRBV7-9,CASTREVENYGYTF,TGTGCCAGTACCCGGGAGGTGGAGAACTATGGCTACACCTTC
few,13,TRBJ1-2,NA,TRBV6-6,CASTPTGNYGYTF,TGTGCCAGCACCCCGACAGGAAACTATGGCTACACCTTC
NA,15,TRBJ1-2,NA,TRBV5-6,CASSQEGTANYGYTF,TGTGCCAGCAGCCAGGAGGGGACCGCTAACTATGGCTACACCTTC
NA,15,TRBJ2-1,TRBD2,TRBV30,CAWSSGTSGYNEQFF,TGTGCCTGGAGCTCCGGGACTAGCGGATACAATGAGCAGTTCTTC
NA,16,TRBJ1-3,NA,TRBV5-4,CASSLVGGRGENTIYF,TGTGCCAGCAGCTTGGTGGGGGGGCGCGGTGAAAACACCATATATTTT
few,18,TRBJ1-6,NA,TRBV5-6,CASSLARGLSSYNSPLHF,TGTGCCAGCAGCTTGGCCAGGGGCCTGAGCTCCTATAATTCACCCCTCCACTTT
NA,15,TRBJ1-5,TRBD1,TRBV30,CAWRPGQGYNQPQHF,TGTGCCTGGAGGCCGGGACAGGGATACAATCAGCCCCAGCATTTT
few,14,TRBJ2-5,NA,TRBV27,CASSLRGNQETQYF,TGTGCCAGCAGTTTACGGGGAAACCAAGAGACCCAGTACTTC